A selection of T cell receptor beta chains follows, all from one sample in a study of T cell responses to AZD1222 COVID-19 vaccine. This table comes from immunoSEQ multiplex PCR, and its TCRdb copy is limited to in-frame clones, with some not included. The repertoire holds around 100,000 clones, with about 87% as singletons. The specimen was peripheral blood, collected on day 0 of AZD1222 vaccination. Receptors were obtained from an adult in good health. Both conserved end residues are part of each CDR3.

j_call v_call cdr3_aa
TRBJ2-4 TRBV5-6 CASSSWGWEAKNIQYF
TRBJ1-4 TRBV7-2 CASSLGTWGEKLFF
TRBJ1-2 TRBV5-6 CASSLGRLYGYTF
TRBJ2-3 TRBV3-1/TRBV3-2 CASSQGFGEDTQYF
TRBJ2-7 TRBV30 CAWSYRTGVNEQYF
TRBJ2-3 TRBV4-1 CASSHVHSPEQYF
TRBJ2-2 TRBV7-2 CASRDLSVGELFF
TRBJ2-2 TRBV7-8 CASYGQVNTGELFF
TRBJ2-7 TRBV3-1/TRBV3-2 CASSQAGRGPYEQYF
TRBJ1-1 TRBV5-4 CASSWGGNTEAFF
TRBJ1-6 TRBV19 CASSTQGPYNSPLHF
TRBJ1-1 TRBV9 CASSVSGRTEAFF
TRBJ2-2 TRBV3-1/TRBV3-2 CASSPRGLSGELFF
TRBJ2-5 TRBV6-1 CASSARGIRGGETQYF
TRBJ2-4 TRBV6-5 CASSSGTDKNIQYF
TRBJ1-3 TRBV7-2 CASSLQQGAGNTIYF
TRBJ2-7 TRBV4-1 CASSQPRPGQGASSSYEQYF
TRBJ2-7 TRBV9 CASSVGDNHYEQYF
TRBJ2-7 TRBV27 CASSPGTAYEQYF
TRBJ1-1 TRBV6-5 CASSYPPQASAEAFF
TRBJ2-5 TRBV4-3 CASSQEGGRVGGETQYF
TRBJ2-7 TRBV5-6 CASTLVGSSYEQYF
TRBJ1-4 TRBV7-9 CASRLQGINEKLFF
TRBJ2-7 TRBV28 CASSRRTGISEQYF
TRBJ2-5 TRBV7-2 CASTAGSGSWETQYF
TRBJ2-7 TRBV12-3/TRBV12-4 CASSLANEQYF
TRBJ2-4 TRBV18 CASSPPSTVKNIQYF
TRBJ1-2 TRBV5-1 CASSLETGTNYGYTF
TRBJ2-7 TRBV5-8 CASSPPLRLAPEQYF
TRBJ1-6 TRBV3-1/TRBV3-2 CASSQDTGPTHNSPLHF
TRBJ1-2 TRBV5-1 CASSEEGYYGYTF
TRBJ1-2 TRBV30 CAGGRGQLYGYTF
TRBJ2-1 TRBV2 CASSRGLAGGSYNEQFF
TRBJ1-4 TRBV19 CASRGLRNNEKLFF
TRBJ2-6 TRBV27 CASSPYGRANSGANVLTF
TRBJ2-2 TRBV7-3 CASSLTGGLPGELFF
TRBJ2-7 TRBV25-1 CASSPRNKGTVSSYEQYF
TRBJ2-2 TRBV5-1 CASSLNGRGGELFF
TRBJ2-1 TRBV3-1/TRBV3-2 CASGTSGNNEQFF
TRBJ2-1 TRBV9 CASTEGTGGWYNEQFF
TRBJ2-7 TRBV6-5 CASSPDRDTEKYF
TRBJ2-7 TRBV6-2/TRBV6-3 CASSYSTSGSSYEQYF
TRBJ1-6 TRBV7-2 CASSSRDSGSPLHF
TRBJ1-2 TRBV7-6 CASSLSSLGGGAGGYTF
TRBJ2-7 TRBV21-1 CASSKERRAYEQYF
TRBJ1-1 TRBV7-2 CASSTGDTEAFF
TRBJ1-5 TRBV28 CASTSTGGIDQPQHF
TRBJ1-6 TRBV30 CAWSPPTGSYNSPLHF
TRBJ2-7 TRBV15 CATSSQAVTSYEQYF
TRBJ2-5 TRBV7-7 CASSPGTSVQETQYF